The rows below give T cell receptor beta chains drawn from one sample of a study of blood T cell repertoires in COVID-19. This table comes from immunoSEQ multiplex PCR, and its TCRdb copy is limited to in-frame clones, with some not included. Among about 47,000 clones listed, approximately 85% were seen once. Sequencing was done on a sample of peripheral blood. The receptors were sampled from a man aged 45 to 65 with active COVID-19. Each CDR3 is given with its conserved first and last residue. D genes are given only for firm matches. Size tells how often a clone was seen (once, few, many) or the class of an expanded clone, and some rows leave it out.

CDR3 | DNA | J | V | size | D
CASSMGRTDTQYF | TGTGCCAGTAGTATGGGGAGAACAGATACGCAGTATTTT | TRBJ2-3 | TRBV19 | . | .
CASSPTGLAGGNTGELFF | TGTGCCAGCAGCCCCACCGGACTAGCGGGGGGAAACACCGGGGAGCTGTTTTTT | TRBJ2-2 | TRBV7-3 | . | TRBD2
CASSIQGQGNSPLHF | TGTGCCAGTAGTATACAGGGCCAGGGTAATTCACCCCTCCACTTT | TRBJ1-6 | TRBV19 | . | .
CASSLPRELSTDTQYF | TGTGCCAGCAGCTTACCCCGGGAACTTAGCACAGATACGCAGTATTTT | TRBJ2-3 | TRBV7-2 | . | .
CASSQGRGDEYF | TGTGCCAGCAGTCAGGGGAGGGGGGACGAGTACTTC | TRBJ2-7 | TRBV6-2/TRBV6-3 | once | .
CASSVNQGAFGNEQFF | TGTGCCAGCAGTGTCAATCAGGGGGCCTTCGGCAATGAGCAGTTCTTC | TRBJ2-1 | TRBV6-6 | once | TRBD1
CASRRGQVNQPQHF | TGTGCCAGCAGGCGGGGACAGGTCAATCAGCCCCAGCATTTT | TRBJ1-5 | TRBV27 | once | TRBD1
CASSQDRGQGYEQYF | TGCGCCAGCAGCCAAGATAGGGGGCAGGGCTACGAGCAGTACTTC | TRBJ2-7 | TRBV4-1 | . | TRBD1
CASSLSTRTDFHQPQHF | TGTGCCAGCAGCTTATCAACCCGGACAGATTTTCATCAGCCCCAGCATTTT | TRBJ1-5 | TRBV5-6 | . | .
CAISEPGTGATDTQYF | TGTGCCATCAGCGAGCCGGGGACAGGGGCTACAGATACGCAGTATTTT | TRBJ2-3 | TRBV10-3 | . | TRBD1
CASSASGKGNEQFF | TGTGCCAGCAGTGCTAGCGGGAAAGGAAATGAGCAGTTCTTC | TRBJ2-1 | TRBV6-6 | . | TRBD2
CASSRDRRETQYF | TGTGCCAGCAGCCGGGACAGGAGGGAGACCCAGTACTTC | TRBJ2-5 | TRBV11-2 | . | TRBD1
CASSSQRSALTQYF | TGTGCCAGCAGCTCCCAGCGGTCCGCGTTAACGCAGTATTTT | TRBJ2-3 | TRBV7-2 | once | .
CASSLSGGYEKLFF | TGTGCCAGCAGCTTATCTGGGGGCTATGAAAAACTGTTTTTT | TRBJ1-4 | TRBV7-2 | . | .
CASSPDGSYEQYF | TGTGCCAGCAGCCCCGACGGGTCCTACGAGCAGTACTTC | TRBJ2-7 | TRBV9 | . | .
CASSVVYPSGRNGEQFF | TGTGCCAGCAGCGTAGTATATCCTAGCGGGAGAAATGGTGAGCAGTTCTTC | TRBJ2-1 | TRBV9 | . | TRBD2
CASSEAGRAETQYF | TGTGCCAGCAGTGAAGCGGGGAGGGCGGAGACCCAGTACTTC | TRBJ2-5 | TRBV2 | . | TRBD2
CASSQGSSGNTIYF | TGTGCCAGCAGCCAAGGGAGCTCTGGAAACACCATATATTTT | TRBJ1-3 | TRBV4-2 | . | .
CASSTRQNNEQFF | TGTGCCAGCTCAACCAGACAGAACAATGAGCAGTTCTTC | TRBJ2-1 | TRBV18 | once | .
CASNAIPGLANEQYF | TGTGCCAGCAATGCGATACCGGGACTCGCGAACGAGCAGTACTTC | TRBJ2-7 | TRBV6-5 | . | .
CASSQGQGAAGANVLTF | TGCGCCAGCAGCCAAGGACAGGGAGCCGCCGGGGCCAACGTCCTGACTTTC | TRBJ2-6 | TRBV5-1 | . | TRBD1
CASSEARGARGDTQYF | TGTGCCAGCAGTGAAGCCCGGGGGGCCCGGGGGGATACGCAGTATTTT | TRBJ2-3 | TRBV6-1 | . | .
CASSLAGTLHQPQHF | TGTGCCAGCAGCCTGGCCGGGACACTCCATCAGCCCCAGCATTTT | TRBJ1-5 | TRBV7-9 | few | .
CASSEDRVSLSSGNTIYF | TGTGCCAGCAGCGAAGACAGGGTTTCCTTAAGCTCTGGAAACACCATATATTTT | TRBJ1-3 | TRBV4-2 | . | TRBD1
CASSGRDYGYTF | TGTGCCAGCTCCGGGCGGGACTATGGCTACACCTTC | TRBJ1-2 | TRBV18 | . | .
CASSPMGGSYEQYF | TGTGCCAGCAGCCCGATGGGGGGCTCCTACGAGCAGTACTTC | TRBJ2-7 | TRBV5-5 | . | .
CASSFGQGGNPGELFF | TGCGCCAGCAGCTTTGGACAGGGCGGAAATCCCGGGGAGCTGTTTTTT | TRBJ2-2 | TRBV5-1 | . | TRBD1
CASSLAGVYGYTF | TGTGCCAGCAGTCTAGCAGGGGTCTATGGCTACACCTTC | TRBJ1-2 | TRBV12-3/TRBV12-4 | . | .
CASSEIGDQPQHF | TGTGCCAGCAGTGAAATCGGGGATCAGCCCCAGCATTTT | TRBJ1-5 | TRBV25-1 | . | .
CASSPPGERRLETQYF | TGTGCCAGCAGCCCTCCCGGGGAGAGGAGATTAGAGACCCAGTACTTC | TRBJ2-5 | TRBV13 | . | .
CAISESTGEGNQPQHF | TGTGCCATCAGTGAGTCGACAGGGGAAGGCAATCAGCCCCAGCATTTT | TRBJ1-5 | TRBV10-3 | . | TRBD1
CASSLRSDQPQHF | TGTGCCAGCAGTTTAAGGAGTGATCAGCCCCAGCATTTT | TRBJ1-5 | TRBV12-3/TRBV12-4 | . | .
CASRAGGSNYGYTF | TGTGCCAGCAGAGCAGGGGGTTCTAACTATGGCTACACCTTC | TRBJ1-2 | TRBV25-1 | . | TRBD1
CASSSLAGDNNEQFF | TGTGCCAGCAGTTCACTAGCGGGAGATAACAATGAGCAGTTCTTC | TRBJ2-1 | TRBV6-5 | once | TRBD2
CASSNPLGSSYEQYF | TGTGCCAGCAGTAACCCCTTGGGCAGCTCCTACGAGCAGTACTTC | TRBJ2-7 | TRBV6-6 | . | .
CASSFPGGTGEDNEQFF | TGTGCCAGCAGCTTTCCAGGCGGGACAGGGGAAGACAATGAGCAGTTCTTC | TRBJ2-1 | TRBV5-4 | . | TRBD1
CASSRDGSVTDTQYF | TGTGCCAGTAGTAGGGACGGGAGCGTGACAGATACGCAGTATTTT | TRBJ2-3 | TRBV19 | . | .